The next 11 T cell receptor beta chains were all read from a single sample in a study of blood T cell repertoires in COVID-19. Measured with immunoSEQ multiplex PCR; TCRdb has only the in-frame clones, and not every one. The sample holds about 160,000 clones, 70% to 90% seen once. Sequencing input: peripheral blood. All receptors derive from a woman between 50 and 59 years old with COVID-19, enrolled during active disease.

The chain employs TRBV18 and TRBJ1-2; weak D call: TRBD1 (6 bases). Between the trimmed V and J ends, which lost 3 bases and 2 bases, there was a span of 13 bases. The CDR3 spans 15 residues. Per the germline V gene, CDR1 is KGHSH and CDR2 is LQKENI. CDR3 loop: CASSPPPGQNYGYTF. CDR3 coding DNA: TGTGCCAGCTCACCCCCTCCCGGACAGAACTATGGCTACACCTTC.

The chain combines TRBV7-3 with TRBJ2-3, with TRBD2 matching over 8 bases. V was pared by 3 bases and J by 8 bases, with 10 bases of the junction left unmatched. Looked up from germline, CDR1 is SGHTA and CDR2 is FQGTGA. This CDR3 is 15 amino acids long. The CDR3, as DNA: TGTGCCAGCAGCTTCAGCGGGGGAGCAACAATTACGCAGTATTTT. It encodes CASSFSGGATITQYF.

Only a few counts were recorded for this clone. The J gene is TRBJ2-5, the V gene TRBV6-5; TRBD1 might be the D (6 bases). The ends were cut back, 9 bases at V and 5 bases at J, with 19 bases in the middle. The germline CDR1 and CDR2 sequences are MNHEY and SVGAGI. The CDR3 is 14 amino acids. The CDR3 loop reads CASNQGSGGETQYF. In DNA form, the CDR3 reads TGTGCCAGTAATCAGGGGAGCGGCGGGGAGACCCAGTACTTC.

The chain uses TRBV2 and TRBJ2-1, with TRBD2 matching over 13 bases. V was pared by 5 bases and J by 0 bases, with 10 bases of the junction left unmatched. Germline V gene lookup returns CDR1 SNHLY and CDR2 FYNNEI. This CDR3 comprises 19 residues. CDR3 nucleotide sequence: TGTGCCAGCAGTAAACCGGGACTAGCGGGACCCTACTCCTACAATGAGCAGTTCTTC. Translation gives CASSKPGLAGPYSYNEQFF.

The chain employs TRBV5-1 and TRBJ2-1, with unresolved D. The CDR3 loop spans 13 amino acids. Germline-derived CDR1 and CDR2 are SGHRS and YFSETQ. Trimming shortened V by 4 bases and J by 8 bases, and 13 bases separated the two germline ends. The DNA for the CDR3 is TGCGCCAGCAGCAGAGAAAACAGCTATGAGCAGTTCTTC. Translating it yields CASSRENSYEQFF.

This chain connects TRBV27 to TRBJ1-2; 8 bases map to TRBD1. The CDR3 has 15 amino acids. The junction had 12 bases not matched to a gene; V was cut back by 5 bases and J by 7 bases. From germline, CDR1 is MNHEY and CDR2 SMNVEV (reference sequence). DNA for the CDR3: TGTGCCAGCAGTCTTAAACCCGGACAGGGCGGTGGCTACACCTTC. It codes for CASSLKPGQGGGYTF.

This rearrangement joins TRBV5-1 to TRBJ1-3, with 8 bases identical to TRBD1. Germline V gene data show CDR1 as SGHRS and CDR2 as YFSETQ. V shed 4 bases and J 4 bases; nucleotides not matched to a gene: 4. The CDR3 covers 14 residues. For the CDR3, the DNA is TGCGCCAGCAGCGTGACAGGGGAGGGAAACACCATATATTTT. Translating gives CASSVTGEGNTIYF.

This chain uses TRBV28 with TRBJ1-2; the D is unclear. Trimming cost V 0 bases and J 2 bases, with 7 bases left between them. Germline V gene sequence: CDR1 MDHEN, CDR2 SYDVKM. This CDR3 is built from 14 residues. The CDR3 nucleotides are TGTGCCAGCAGTTTATGGGTGGCAAACTATGGCTACACCTTC. It is translated as CASSLWVANYGYTF.

This clone has just one count. The chain has TRBV29-1 and TRBJ2-1, with 10 bases that match TRBD1. The CDR3 loop spans 13 amino acids. CDR1 SQVTM and CDR2 ANQGSEA come from the germline V gene. V dropped 4 bases and J dropped 6; count of bases not matched to a gene: 3. As DNA, the CDR3 is TGCAGCGTTGCGGGACAGGGGATCAATGAGCAGTTCTTC. It is translated as CSVAGQGINEQFF.

V gene TRBV10-3 combines with J gene TRBJ1-1, with D possibly being TRBD1 (5 bases). The CDR3 spans 13 residues. Germline V CDR1 and CDR2: ENHRY, SYGVKD. V gave up 0 bases and J gave up 7 bases, with 9 bases separating them. DNA of the CDR3: TGTGCCATCAGTGAGTCAAGACAGCATGAAGCTTTCTTT. Translation gives CAISESRQHEAFF.

The rearrangement links TRBV18 to TRBJ2-1; no clear D. CDR1 and CDR2 from the germline V gene are KGHSH and LQKENI. The CDR3 contains 12 residues. V dropped 2 bases and J dropped 4 bases, with 3 bases sitting between them. CDR3 region: CASSPEYNEQFF. CDR3 in DNA: TGTGCCAGCTCACCAGAGTACAATGAGCAGTTCTTC.